The 5 T cell receptor beta chains below come from one sample, sequenced in a study of cytomegalovirus exposure and HLA in healthy donors. 13 Jbeta primers and 60 Vbeta primers were used for the PCR. Sequencing was performed with immunoSEQ multiplex PCR; in TCRdb, only in-frame clones are kept and a portion is missing. The table lists 35,000 to 40,000 clones, 90% to 95% of them singletons. Sequencing was done on a sample of PBMCs. These receptors originate from a woman aged 18-29 years in good health and CMV-seronegative.

Written as DNA, the CDR3 is TGTGCCAGCAGGGGGGACAGGGTTAACAATCAGCCCCAGCATTTT. Its protein is CASRGDRVNNQPQHF. The chain couples TRBV2 to TRBJ1-5, with 9 bases that match TRBD1. CDR1 is SNHLY, CDR2 FYNNEI, per germline. The CDR3 has 15 residues. Trimming removed 6 bases from V and 3 bases from J; junction bases left unmatched: 6.

This clone appeared a single time. The rearrangement uses TRBV5-1 and TRBJ2-1; D not resolved. The CDR3 consists of 15 residues. The germline V and J ends were trimmed by 0 bases and 2 bases, with 9 bases remaining between them. In germline, CDR1 is SGHRS, CDR2 YFSETQ. The CDR3 loop is CASSLGLSPYNEQFF. CDR3 coding DNA: TGCGCCAGCAGCTTGGGACTCTCGCCCTACAATGAGCAGTTCTTC.

The genes are TRBV29-1 and TRBJ2-5; 7 positions match TRBD2. The CDR3 extends over 13 amino acids. CDR1 is SQVTM, CDR2 ANQGSEA, per germline. The V and J ends lost 6 bases and 1 base, in that order; junction bases with no gene match: 5. The DNA of the CDR3 is TGCAGCGTCGTCGGGACTATCCAAGAGACCCAGTACTTC. This encodes CSVVGTIQETQYF.

The CDR3 DNA reads as TGTGCCAGCAGCTTCGTACTAGCGGGAGTAGTGACCAGGGAGCTGTTTTTT. It is translated as CASSFVLAGVVTRELFF. The chain links TRBV7-2 to TRBJ2-2; 11 nucleotides align to TRBD2. This CDR3 has 17 residues. Germline V CDR1 and CDR2: SGHTA, FQGNSA. The ends lost 3 bases at V and 9 bases at J; junction bases unmatched: 12.

This chain joins TRBV28 and TRBJ2-7, with D possibly TRBD1 on 6 matching bases. Trimming stripped 5 bases from V and 0 bases from J, with 14 bases between. This CDR3 region has 15 residues. Looked up from germline, CDR1 is MDHEN and CDR2 is SYDVKM. For the CDR3, the DNA is TGTGCCAGCAGTGATCCAGGGGCGAGCTCCTACGAGCAGTACTTC. Protein sequence: CASSDPGASSYEQYF.